This T cell receptor beta chain originates from a study of blood T cell repertoires in COVID-19. Study background: PBMCs, B-cell-depleted T cells, or T cells were the source of the cDNA or gDNA that made up the material.

The CDR3 covers 12 residues. The ends were cut back, 4 bases at V and 7 bases at J, with 10 bases in the middle. Looked up from germline, CDR1 is LGHDT and CDR2 is YNNKEL (reference sequence). Per the authors' pipeline: Estimation of nucleated cell counts was performed using reference gene primer amplification. Repertoires were generated with immunoSEQ multiplex PCR, while TCRdb's copy carries only in-frame clones and drops some. V, J and clone size are taken as reported in that table, and D and trimming were inferred from the DNA itself. The data hold a few hundred thousand clones, with around 83% observed a single time.

The specimen was peripheral blood. The origin of this receptor is a young man with active or convalescent COVID-19. J is TRBJ1-1 and V is TRBV3-1 (or the pseudogene TRBV3-2), with no clear D. CDR3 loop: CASSPAGSEAFF. The CDR3, as DNA: TGTGCCAGCAGCCCCGCGGGCAGTGAAGCTTTCTTT.